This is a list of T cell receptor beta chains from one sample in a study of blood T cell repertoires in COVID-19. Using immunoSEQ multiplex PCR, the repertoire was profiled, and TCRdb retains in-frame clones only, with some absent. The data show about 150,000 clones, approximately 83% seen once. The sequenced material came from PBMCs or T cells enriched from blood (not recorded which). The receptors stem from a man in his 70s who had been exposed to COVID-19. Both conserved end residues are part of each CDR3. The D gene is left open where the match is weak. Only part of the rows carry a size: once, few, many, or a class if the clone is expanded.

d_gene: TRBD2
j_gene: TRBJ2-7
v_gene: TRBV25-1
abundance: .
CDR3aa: CASSDSNDRAGGPYEQYF
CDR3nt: TGTGCCAGCAGTGACTCAAACGACCGAGCGGGGGGACCCTACGAGCAGTACTTC

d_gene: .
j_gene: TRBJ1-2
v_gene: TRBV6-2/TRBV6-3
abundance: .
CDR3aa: CASSSYYGYTF
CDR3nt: TGTGCCAGCAGTTCGTACTATGGCTACACCTTC

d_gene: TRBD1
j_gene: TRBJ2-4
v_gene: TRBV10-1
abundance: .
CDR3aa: CASSESRTGGNIQYF
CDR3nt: TGCGCCAGCAGTGAGTCGAGGACAGGGGGAAACATTCAGTACTTC

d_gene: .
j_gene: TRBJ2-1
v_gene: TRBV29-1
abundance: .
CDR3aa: CSVRDSLTFYNEQFF
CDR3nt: TGCAGCGTTAGGGACTCCCTAACCTTCTACAATGAGCAGTTCTTC

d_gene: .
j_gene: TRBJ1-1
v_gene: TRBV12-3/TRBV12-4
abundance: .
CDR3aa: CASSFGRGAEAFF
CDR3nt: TGTGCCAGCAGTTTTGGCAGGGGAGCTGAAGCTTTCTTT

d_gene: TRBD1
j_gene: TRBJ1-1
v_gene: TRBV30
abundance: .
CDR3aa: CAWSGQGSVNTEAFF
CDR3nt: TGTGCCTGGAGTGGACAGGGTTCCGTGAACACTGAAGCTTTCTTT

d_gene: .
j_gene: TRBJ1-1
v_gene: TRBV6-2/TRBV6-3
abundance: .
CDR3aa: CASSYPAGDPNTEAFF
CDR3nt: TGTGCCAGCAGTTACCCAGCAGGGGACCCGAACACTGAAGCTTTCTTT

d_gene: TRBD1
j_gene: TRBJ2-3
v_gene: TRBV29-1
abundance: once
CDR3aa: CSVEDLKTGGADTQYF
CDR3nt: TGCAGCGTTGAAGATCTGAAAACAGGGGGCGCAGATACGCAGTATTTT

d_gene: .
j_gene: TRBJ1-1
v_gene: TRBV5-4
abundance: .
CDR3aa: CASSLDPQTNTEAFF
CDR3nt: TGTGCCAGCAGCTTGGATCCACAGACGAACACTGAAGCTTTCTTT

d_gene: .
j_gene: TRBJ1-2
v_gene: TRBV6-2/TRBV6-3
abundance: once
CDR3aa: CASSYAVPISGYTF
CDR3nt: TGTGCCAGCAGTTATGCGGTCCCTATCTCTGGCTACACCTTC

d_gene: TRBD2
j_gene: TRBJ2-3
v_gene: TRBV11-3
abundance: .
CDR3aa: CASSSGLAGGPTDTQYF
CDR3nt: TGTGCCAGCAGCTCGGGACTAGCGGGAGGGCCAACAGATACGCAGTATTTT

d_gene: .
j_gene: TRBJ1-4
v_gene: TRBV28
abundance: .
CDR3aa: CASRGERGKLFF
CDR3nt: TGTGCCAGCAGGGGCGAACGGGGAAAACTGTTTTTT

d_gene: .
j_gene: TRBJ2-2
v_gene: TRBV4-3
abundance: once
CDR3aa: CASSQEVAGAGELFF
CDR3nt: TGCGCCAGCAGCCAAGAGGTCGCAGGGGCCGGGGAGCTGTTTTTT

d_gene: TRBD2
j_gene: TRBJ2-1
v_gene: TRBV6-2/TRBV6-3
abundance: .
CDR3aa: CASSRATSGGSYNEQFF
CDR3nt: TGTGCCAGCAGTCGCGCCACTAGCGGGGGTTCCTACAATGAGCAGTTCTTC

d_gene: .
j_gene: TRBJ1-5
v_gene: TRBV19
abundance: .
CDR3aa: CASSTILRGGNQPQHF
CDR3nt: TGTGCCAGTAGCACGATTCTGAGAGGAGGCAATCAGCCCCAGCATTTT

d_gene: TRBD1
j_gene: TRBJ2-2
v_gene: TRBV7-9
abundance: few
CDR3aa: CARQGDRNTGELFF
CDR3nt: TGTGCCCGGCAGGGGGACCGGAACACCGGGGAGCTGTTTTTT

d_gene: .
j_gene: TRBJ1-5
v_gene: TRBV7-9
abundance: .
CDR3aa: CASSLDTGIQPQHF
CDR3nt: TGTGCCAGCAGCTTAGACACAGGGATCCAGCCCCAGCATTTT

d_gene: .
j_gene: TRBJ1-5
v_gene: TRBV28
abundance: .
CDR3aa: CASSLRGYSNQPQHF
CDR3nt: TGTGCCAGCAGTTTAAGAGGGTATAGCAATCAGCCCCAGCATTTT

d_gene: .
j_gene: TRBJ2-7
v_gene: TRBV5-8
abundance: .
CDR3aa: CASSLIGVTYEQYF
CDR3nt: TGTGCCAGCAGCCTTATCGGAGTCACCTACGAGCAGTACTTC

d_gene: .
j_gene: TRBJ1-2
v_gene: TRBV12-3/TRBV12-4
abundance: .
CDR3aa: CASSLRGTYGYTF
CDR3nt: TGTGCCAGCAGCCTCAGGGGAACCTATGGCTACACCTTC

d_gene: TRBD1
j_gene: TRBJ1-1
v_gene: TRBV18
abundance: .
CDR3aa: CASSPRQGANTEAFF
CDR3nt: TGTGCCAGCTCACCAAGACAGGGGGCGAACACTGAAGCTTTCTTT

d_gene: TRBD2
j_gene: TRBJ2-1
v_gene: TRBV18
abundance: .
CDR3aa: CASSLGTSGGYNEQFF
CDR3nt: TGTGCCAGCTCACTCGGGACTAGCGGGGGATACAATGAGCAGTTCTTC

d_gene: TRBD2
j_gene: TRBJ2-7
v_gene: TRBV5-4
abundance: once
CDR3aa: CASTLRAGRGEQYF
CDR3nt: TGTGCCAGCACCCTGAGAGCGGGACGGGGCGAGCAGTACTTC

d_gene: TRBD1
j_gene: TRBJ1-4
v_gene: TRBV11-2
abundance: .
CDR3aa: CASSPGGGGLNEKLFF
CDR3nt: TGTGCCAGCAGCCCAGGGGGTGGCGGACTAAATGAAAAACTGTTTTTT